The rows below give T cell receptor beta chains drawn from one sample of a study of early T cells in non-severe SARS-CoV-2 infection. TCRdb ran MiXCR on the 5' RACE reads and lists one entry per CDR3 protein. The sample records about 92,000 distinct CDR3 sequences, approximately 15% being singletons. The sequenced sample consisted of whole blood. The receptors originated from an adult who was a healthcare worker with PCR-confirmed SARS-CoV-2 infection or an uninfected control (not recorded which). Each CDR3 is given with its conserved first and last residue. A D gene is named only where the DNA matches it firmly. Not every row has a clone size; where given, it reads once, few, many or a size class.

clone_size,v_call,j_call,d_call,cdr3_nt,cdr3_aa
many,TRBV7-2,TRBJ1-1,NA,TGTGCCAGCAGCTTATACGCCGGTGAAGCTTTCTTT,CASSLYAGEAFF
NA,TRBV28,TRBJ2-2,TRBD2,TGTGCCAGCAGTCCACCGACTAGCGGGAACACCGGGGAGCTGTTTTTT,CASSPPTSGNTGELFF
NA,TRBV10-3,TRBJ2-7,NA,TGTGCCATCAGTGAGGTCAACTCCTACGAGCAGTACTTC,CAISEVNSYEQYF
many,TRBV3-1,TRBJ2-7,NA,TGTGCCAGCAGCCAAGACTACGAGCAGTACTTC,CASSQDYEQYF
NA,TRBV7-8,TRBJ2-1,TRBD1,TGTGCCAGCAGCTTCCGAGGACAGGGCTCCTACAATGAGCAGTTCTTC,CASSFRGQGSYNEQFF
few,TRBV9,TRBJ2-3,TRBD1,TGTGCCAGCAGCATGTCCGGGACAGGGCGCACAGATACGCAGTATTTT,CASSMSGTGRTDTQYF
many,TRBV20-1,TRBJ2-1,TRBD2,TGCAGTGTCCGGAAACTAGCGAGCTCCTACAATGAGCAGTTCTTC,CSVRKLASSYNEQFF
few,TRBV12-3/TRBV12-4,TRBJ1-2,NA,TGTGCCAGCAGTTTTAGAAATAGGGCAGGCGGCTACACCTTC,CASSFRNRAGGYTF
many,TRBV10-3,TRBJ2-3,TRBD2,TGTGCCATCAGTGAGGGGACTAGGCAGTATTTT,CAISEGTRQYF
NA,TRBV30,TRBJ1-4,NA,TGTGCCTGGAAAAGGGGCCCCGCAACTAATGAAAAACTGTTTTTT,CAWKRGPATNEKLFF
few,TRBV19,TRBJ2-7,TRBD1,TGTGCCAGTAGTTCATACCCTGGGACAGGCACCTACGAGCAGTACTTC,CASSSYPGTGTYEQYF
many,TRBV6-2/TRBV6-3,TRBJ1-1,NA,TGTGCCAGCAGTTACAGCGAAAACACTGAAGCTTTCTTT,CASSYSENTEAFF
many,TRBV5-5,TRBJ1-1,TRBD1,TGTGCCAGCAGCTTGGGGATCAGGGGGCGTTTTACTGAAGCTTTCTTT,CASSLGIRGRFTEAFF
NA,TRBV28,TRBJ2-1,TRBD2,TGTGCCAGCAGTTTAGGCGGGAGGGGGGATGAGCAGTTCTTC,CASSLGGRGDEQFF
NA,TRBV28,TRBJ2-5,NA,TGTGCCAGCAGTGTTGCTCGGGGGTCCCAGTACTTC,CASSVARGSQYF
many,TRBV11-2,TRBJ1-1,NA,TGTGCCAGCAGCCCGGCCTCTAACACTGAAGCTTTCTTT,CASSPASNTEAFF
few,TRBV12-3/TRBV12-4,TRBJ1-6,NA,TGTGCCAGCGGACTCGGGCGCTCCTATAATTCACCCCTCCACTTT,CASGLGRSYNSPLHF
NA,TRBV6-2/TRBV6-3,TRBJ2-6,TRBD1,TGTGCCAGCACCTTGACAGGGCGGGTTGGGGCCAACGTCCTGACTTTC,CASTLTGRVGANVLTF
few,TRBV30,TRBJ2-1,TRBD1,TGTGCCTGGGTCCGGGACAGGGGAAATGAGCAGTTCTTC,CAWVRDRGNEQFF
few,TRBV4-3,TRBJ1-6,NA,TGCGCCAGCAGCCAAGATGGACCGCAGGATTCACCCCTCCACTTT,CASSQDGPQDSPLHF
NA,TRBV10-3,TRBJ2-5,TRBD1,TGTGCCATCAGTGGGGGACAGCAAGAGACCCAGTACTTC,CAISGGQQETQYF
few,TRBV30,TRBJ1-2,TRBD1,TGTGCCTGGAGTGTCTGGGACAGGTTCTTCTATGGCTACACCTTC,CAWSVWDRFFYGYTF
NA,TRBV10-3,TRBJ2-3,NA,TGTGCCATCAGCCCGGGTACGCAGTATTTT,CAISPGTQYF
few,TRBV13,TRBJ2-3,NA,TGTGCCAGCAGCCCTCAGACAAGGGGCACAGATACGCAGTATTTT,CASSPQTRGTDTQYF
few,TRBV12-3/TRBV12-4,TRBJ2-5,NA,TGTGCCAGCAGCCCCGGCGCCCTAATGAGGGGGACCCAGTACTTC,CASSPGALMRGTQYF
few,TRBV13,TRBJ1-1,NA,TGTGCCAGCAGCGCCGGCCCCCCAGGGCCCGAAGCTTTCTTT,CASSAGPPGPEAFF
NA,TRBV21-1,TRBJ2-7,NA,TGTGCCAGCAGCACACCAGATCCGTACTTC,CASSTPDPYF
many,TRBV5-7,TRBJ2-7,NA,TGTGCCAGCAGCTTGGACAGGTACGAGCAGTACTTC,CASSLDRYEQYF
many,TRBV27,TRBJ2-7,TRBD1,TGTGCCAGCAGTTTAGCCCACGGACAGGGGTACTACGAGCAGTACTTC,CASSLAHGQGYYEQYF
NA,TRBV18,TRBJ2-6,NA,TGTGCCAGCTCACGACAGCCTACTGGGGCCAACGTCCTGACTTTC,CASSRQPTGANVLTF
few,TRBV10-3,TRBJ1-6,NA,TGTGCCATCAGTGCCTCGGACGTAACGGGAATTTCACCCCTCCACTTT,CAISASDVTGISPLHF